The T cell receptor beta chain under discussion was sequenced for a study of CD8+ T cells in alopecia areata. Study results and caveats: Throughout tofacitinib, many expanded lesional clones continued to persist in scalp and blood.

Once RNA had been extracted, it was reverse transcribed into cDNA to act as the sequencing template. Only in-frame clones appear in the TCRdb table, and some are missing; sequencing was by immunoSEQ multiplex PCR. Of fewer than 150,000 clones in the sample, around 82% were seen once. Sample treatment: oral pan-JAK inhibitor, 5-10 mg twice daily. This clone was seen once. Its specificity is not known. CDR1 LGHNA and CDR2 YSLEER come from the germline V gene. Trimming shortened V by 8 bases and J by 0 bases, and 10 bases separated the two germline ends. This CDR3 has 14 amino acids. The sequence came from a human donor with alopecia areata. The chain links TRBV4-3 to TRBJ2-2; a weak D match, TRBD2 (6 bases). The sequences come from CD8+ T cells sorted from blood, collected at week 4, from a patient treated with tofacitinib. The DNA of the CDR3 is TGCGCCAGCGGCGGGGCCCCGAACACCGGGGAGCTGTTTTTT. As protein: CASGGAPNTGELFF.